These 15 T cell receptor beta chains originate from one sample sequenced in a study of T cell changes during pregnancy in multiple sclerosis. Generated by immunoSEQ multiplex PCR, the TCRdb table keeps only in-frame clones and is missing some. The table lists 30,000 to 40,000 clones, more than 75% of them singletons. The specimen was CD8+ T cells from peripheral blood mononuclear cells, collected in the third trimester of pregnancy. These receptors came from a female donor with multiple sclerosis, enrolled in a pregnancy study.

This rearrangement joins TRBV15 to TRBJ2-7; TRBD2 matches 10 bases. Germline values: CDR1 LNHNV, CDR2 YYDKDF (reference sequence). The CDR3 covers 17 residues. V shed 1 base and J 0 bases; nucleotides not matched to a gene: 6. CDR3 bases: TGTGCCACCAGCAGAGGCCCTAGCGGGGGAAGCTCCTACGAGCAGTACTTC. This codes for CATSRGPSGGSSYEQYF.

The gene calls are TRBV19 and TRBJ1-1; D not resolved. This CDR3 comprises 12 residues. Germline values: CDR1 LNHDA, CDR2 SQIVND (reference sequence). V lost 3 bases, J lost 4 bases, and 6 bases lay in between. The CDR3 DNA is TGTGCCAGTAGTATGGGAGGCACTGAAGCTTTCTTT. The encoded protein is CASSMGGTEAFF.

The chain is built from TRBV27 and TRBJ2-5; 7 bases are shared with TRBD1. Germline CDR1 reads MNHEY; CDR2 reads SMNVEV (reference sequence). The V and J ends lost 5 bases and 4 bases, in that order; junction bases with no gene match: 13. The CDR3 sequence is 16 residues long. CDR3 nucleotides: TGTGCCAGCAGTCACCTCCCAACAGGGGACGGAGAGACCCAGTACTTC. Protein: CASSHLPTGDGETQYF.

The V call is TRBV7-6, the J call TRBJ2-3; D perhaps matches TRBD1 (7 bases). Germline V lookup: CDR1 SGHVS, CDR2 FNYEAQ. Trimming pared 2 bases from V and 2 bases from J, leaving 14 bases between. The CDR3 consists of 16 residues. CDR3 nucleotides: TGTGCCAGCAGCTTAAAGCAGGGGGGACACACAGATACGCAGTATTTT. As protein: CASSLKQGGHTDTQYF.

The chain carries TRBV4-3 and TRBJ1-3; no clear D gene. Trimming pared 0 bases from V and 6 bases from J, leaving 9 bases between. The CDR3 runs 14 residues. The V gene's germline CDR1 is LGHNA and CDR2 YSLEER. The DNA of the CDR3 is TGCGCCAGCAGCCAAGATTGGCAGTTAAACACCATATATTTT. It specifies CASSQDWQLNTIYF.

This clone was seen once. The chain joins TRBV7-9 to TRBJ1-2; perhaps TRBD1 as D (5 bases). There are 14 residues in the CDR3. V lost 3 bases, J lost 3 bases, and 11 bases lay in between. The germline CDR1 and CDR2 sequences are SEHNR and FQNEAQ (reference sequence). Here the CDR3 reads CASSFDSLYYGYTF. CDR3 nucleotide sequence: TGTGCCAGCAGCTTCGACAGCTTATACTATGGCTACACCTTC. Full variable domain (rest looked up from reference TRBV7-9 and TRBJ1-2): DTGVSQNPRHKITKRGQNVTFRCDPISEHNRLYWYRQTLGQGPEFLTYFQNEAQLEKSRLLSDRFSAERPKGSFSTLEIQRTEQGDSAMYLCASSFDSLYYGYTFGSGTRLTVV.

The chain couples TRBV9 to TRBJ1-1; D remains ambiguous. This CDR3 is built from 14 residues. The V end was cut by 2 bases, the J end by 3 bases, with 11 bases between. The germline V gene encodes CDR1 SGDLS and CDR2 YYNGEE. CDR3 bases: TGTGCCAGCAGCGTTACGCAGCGGGACACTGAAGCTTTCTTT. Amino acids: CASSVTQRDTEAFF.

The chain uses TRBV5-1 and TRBJ2-1; possibly TRBD2 for D (6 bases). V shed 4 bases and J shed 8 bases, with 19 bases lying between them. The CDR3 extends over 15 amino acids. Per germline, CDR1 SGHRS and CDR2 YFSETQ. CDR3 protein: CASSPGTGHTDEQFF. CDR3 coding DNA: TGCGCCAGCAGCCCCGGGACTGGACACACGGATGAGCAGTTCTTC.

V usage is TRBV19 and J usage is TRBJ1-4, with TRBD1 matching over 7 bases. J lost 5 bases, V lost 7 bases, and 16 bases had no gene match. This CDR3 is built from 17 residues. The germline gives CDR1 LNHDA, CDR2 SQIVND (reference sequence). The CDR3 bases are TGTGCCAGTATCGACCGACAGGGTGGGTCGCACAATGAAAAACTGTTTTTT. Its protein is CASIDRQGGSHNEKLFF.

The genes are TRBV6-1 and TRBJ2-1; no definite D call. Looked up from germline, CDR1 is MNHNS and CDR2 is SASEGT. The length of the CDR3 is 13 residues. V gave up 7 bases and J gave up 2 bases, with 9 bases separating them. CDR3 sequence (DNA): TGTGCCAGCACTCCGAGTCCCTACAATGAGCAGTTCTTC. This gives the protein CASTPSPYNEQFF.

This clone was observed a handful of times. This chain's CDR3 is CASSEGGSPTEAFF. CDR3 nucleotides: TGTGCCAGCAGTGAAGGAGGGAGTCCCACTGAAGCTTTCTTT. V gene TRBV6-1 combines with J gene TRBJ1-1; the D is unclear. Germline-derived CDR1 and CDR2 are MNHNS and SASEGT. Deletions cut 1 base from V and 4 bases from J, with 10 bases between. This CDR3 contains 14 residues.

The chain couples TRBV28 to TRBJ1-6; TRBD1 matches at 7 bases. Germline trimming cut 5 bases from V and 3 bases from J; bases unmatched to any gene: 4. CDR1 is MDHEN, CDR2 SYDVKM, per germline. This CDR3 is 15 amino acids long. CDR3 in amino acids: CASSPRTGYNSPLHF. In DNA form, the CDR3 reads TGTGCCAGCAGTCCCAGGACAGGCTATAATTCACCCCTCCACTTT.

V and J are TRBV7-9 and TRBJ2-1; 7 nucleotides match TRBD1. The J segment lost 8 bases and the V segment lost 5 bases, leaving 18 bases of the junction unmatched. The CDR3 length is 17 residues. Germline-derived CDR1 and CDR2 are SEHNR and FQNEAQ (reference sequence). Written as DNA, the CDR3 is TGTGCCAGCAGCCCCCGGGACAGAAGGGGTCCATCGCATGAGCAGTTCTTC. Amino acids: CASSPRDRRGPSHEQFF.

The CDR3 bases are TGTGCCAGCGAAGAGGAGGGACAGGGTGCCACTGAAGCTTTCTTT. As protein: CASEEEGQGATEAFF. The chain has TRBV5-6 and TRBJ1-1, with 9 bases that match TRBD1. Trimming took 7 bases from V and 4 from J; bases not matched to a gene: 11. Germline values: CDR1 SGHDT, CDR2 YYEEEE. This CDR3 contains 15 residues.

V is TRBV7-9 and J is TRBJ1-1, with TRBD1 identical over 7 bases. The germline gives CDR1 SEHNR, CDR2 FQNEAQ (reference sequence). The J segment lost 7 bases and the V segment lost 2 bases, leaving 4 bases of the junction unmatched. The CDR3 has 13 amino acids. CDR3 sequence reads: CASSLNRGNEAFF. CDR3 bases: TGTGCCAGCAGCTTAAACAGGGGAAATGAAGCTTTCTTT.